The clone carrying this TCR beta chain was seen a handful of times. The target antigen is unknown. Each sample had at least 6.5 million PBMCs isolated. This sample is part of a study of blood T cells in healthy people across ages. Findings and limits, study-wide: The study found TCR beta diversity correlated strongly with naive T cell percentage. TCR beta diversity per million T cells fell roughly linearly with age. With unsorted PBMCs, a conclusive comparison of naive versus antigen-experienced cells was not possible.

Next came a second PCR, run for about 7 to 12 cycles, which used a sample-barcoded 5' primer along with a J-beta primer mix. TCRdb redid the calling of the 5' RACE reads with MiXCR, one entry per CDR3 protein. The table lists over 950,000 distinct CDR3 sequences, 51% of them singletons, with about a fifth in the top ten. This clonotype originated in a woman between 55 and 75 years old in good health. Sequencing used blood.

The chain's CDR3 is CASSLVPAGTSGAAQYF. CDR3 sequence (DNA): TGTGCCAGCAGCTTAGTTCCAGCCGGGACTAGCGGAGCTGCGCAGTACTTC. J is TRBJ2-7 and V is TRBV7-6; 11 bases fit TRBD2. The CDR3 runs 17 residues. Germline V gene data show CDR1 as SGHVS and CDR2 as FNYEAQ. The trim removed 1 base at V and 9 bases at J, leaving 14 bases unmatched.